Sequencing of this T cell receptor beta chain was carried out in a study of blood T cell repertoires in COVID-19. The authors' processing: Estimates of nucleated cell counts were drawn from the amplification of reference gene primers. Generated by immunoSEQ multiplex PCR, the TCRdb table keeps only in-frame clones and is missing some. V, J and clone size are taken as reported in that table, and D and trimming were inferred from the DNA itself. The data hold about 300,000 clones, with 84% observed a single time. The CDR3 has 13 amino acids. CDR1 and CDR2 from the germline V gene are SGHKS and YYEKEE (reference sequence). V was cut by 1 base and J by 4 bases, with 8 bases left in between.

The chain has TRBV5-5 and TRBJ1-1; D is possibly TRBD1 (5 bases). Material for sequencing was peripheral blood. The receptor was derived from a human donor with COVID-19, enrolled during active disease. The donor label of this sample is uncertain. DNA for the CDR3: TGTGCCAGCAGCTTGCGGGGGGGCACTGAAGCTTTCTTT. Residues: CASSLRGGTEAFF.